This T cell receptor beta chain appears in the sequencing data of a study of blood T cell repertoires in COVID-19. About the study: Sites across the United States, Italy and Spain contributed samples from acute and convalescent COVID-19. Nucleic acid was either cDNA or gDNA, and it came from T cells, B-cell-depleted T cells, or PBMCs.

The CDR3 spans 16 residues. In germline, CDR1 is SGHRS, CDR2 YFSETQ. V shed 3 bases and J 3 bases; nucleotides not matched to a gene: 7. Clones were read by immunoSEQ multiplex PCR, and TCRdb kept only the in-frame ones, dropping some. The sample yields 150,000 to 200,000 clones, just over 90% seen once. V is TRBV5-1 and J is TRBJ2-1, with TRBD2 matching over 9 bases. Sequencing used peripheral blood. The source of this sequence is an older woman with COVID-19, enrolled during active disease. CDR3 amino acids: CASSSSGEISYNEQFF. In nucleotides, the CDR3 is TGCGCCAGCAGCTCTAGCGGGGAGATAAGCTACAATGAGCAGTTCTTC. Variable domain in full (rest from reference TRBV5-1 and TRBJ2-1): KAGVTQTPRYLIKTRGQQVTLSCSPISGHRSVSWYQQTPGQGLQFLFEYFSETQRNKGNFPGRFSGRQFSNSRSEMNVSTLELGDSALYLCASSSSGEISYNEQFFGPGTRLTVL.